This is a list of T cell receptor beta chains from one sample in a study of OX40 agonist ivuxolimab in advanced cancers. Data came from immunoSEQ multiplex PCR; TCRdb stores just in-frame clones and leaves some out. The table records some 40,000 clones, 80% to 95% of them present only once. This material consisted of CD4+ or CD8+ T cells sorted from blood, taken in a trial of the OX40 agonist ivuxolimab. Source of these receptors: an adult with an advanced solid tumor such as melanoma, head and neck, liver or kidney cancer. Both conserved end residues are part of each CDR3. D genes are given only for firm matches. Where a row states a size, it is once, few, many or the class of an expanded clone; other rows omit it.

abundance: .
v_gene: TRBV30
j_gene: TRBJ2-5
d_gene: .
CDR3aa: CALTGGGLETQYF
CDR3nt: TGTGCCCTTACCGGAGGGGGCTTAGAGACCCAGTACTTC

abundance: .
v_gene: TRBV2
j_gene: TRBJ2-1
d_gene: TRBD2
CDR3aa: CASSLAGVLNEQFF
CDR3nt: TGTGCCAGCAGCCTAGCGGGAGTACTGAATGAGCAGTTCTTC

abundance: .
v_gene: TRBV7-9
j_gene: TRBJ1-4
d_gene: .
CDR3aa: CASSWGQPPNEKLFF
CDR3nt: TGTGCCAGCAGCTGGGGGCAGCCACCTAATGAAAAACTGTTTTTT

abundance: .
v_gene: TRBV27
j_gene: TRBJ2-7
d_gene: .
CDR3aa: CASSLSPGEGYEQYF
CDR3nt: TGTGCCAGCAGTTTAAGTCCAGGGGAGGGCTACGAGCAGTACTTC

abundance: once
v_gene: TRBV28
j_gene: TRBJ2-5
d_gene: TRBD1
CDR3aa: CASSLSARAGGVGETQYF
CDR3nt: TGTGCCAGCAGTTTATCCGCGAGGGCAGGGGGTGTAGGAGAGACCCAGTACTTC

abundance: once
v_gene: TRBV30
j_gene: TRBJ2-3
d_gene: .
CDR3aa: CAWSRYTPTDTQYF
CDR3nt: TGTGCCTGGAGTAGGTATACCCCTACAGATACGCAGTATTTT

abundance: .
v_gene: TRBV14
j_gene: TRBJ2-1
d_gene: .
CDR3aa: CASSQERGLRYNEQFF
CDR3nt: TGTGCCAGCAGCCAAGAGCGGGGCCTGAGGTACAATGAGCAGTTCTTC

abundance: once
v_gene: TRBV19
j_gene: TRBJ2-7
d_gene: .
CDR3aa: CASSPSGGYEQYF
CDR3nt: TGTGCCAGTAGTCCAAGCGGTGGCTACGAGCAGTACTTC

abundance: .
v_gene: TRBV10-1
j_gene: TRBJ2-7
d_gene: .
CDR3aa: CASSDPVRAGEQYF
CDR3nt: TGCGCCAGCAGTGACCCCGTCAGGGCGGGTGAGCAGTACTTC

abundance: .
v_gene: TRBV6-6
j_gene: TRBJ1-5
d_gene: .
CDR3aa: CASSYSVNQPQHF
CDR3nt: TGTGCCAGCAGTTACTCCGTCAATCAGCCCCAGCATTTT

abundance: .
v_gene: TRBV7-6
j_gene: TRBJ2-7
d_gene: .
CDR3aa: CASSLDSEQYF
CDR3nt: TGTGCCAGCAGCTTAGACTCCGAGCAGTACTTC

abundance: .
v_gene: TRBV7-9
j_gene: TRBJ2-7
d_gene: .
CDR3aa: CASSLAENEQYF
CDR3nt: TGTGCCAGCAGCTTAGCGGAAAACGAGCAGTACTTC

abundance: .
v_gene: TRBV9
j_gene: TRBJ2-3
d_gene: TRBD2
CDR3aa: CASSVESGGSTDTQYF
CDR3nt: TGTGCCAGCAGCGTAGAATCGGGCGGGAGTACAGATACGCAGTATTTT

abundance: .
v_gene: TRBV2
j_gene: TRBJ2-6
d_gene: .
CDR3aa: CASIDVTSGANVLTF
CDR3nt: TGTGCCAGCATTGACGTGACCTCTGGGGCCAACGTCCTGACTTTC

abundance: .
v_gene: TRBV27
j_gene: TRBJ2-1
d_gene: TRBD1
CDR3aa: CASRIQGALRGEQFF
CDR3nt: TGTGCCAGCAGGATTCAGGGGGCGCTTCGAGGTGAGCAGTTCTTC

abundance: once
v_gene: TRBV6-6
j_gene: TRBJ2-7
d_gene: .
CDR3aa: CASSPPWGSAYEQYF
CDR3nt: TGTGCCAGCAGCCCCCCATGGGGATCCGCCTACGAGCAGTACTTC

abundance: .
v_gene: TRBV29-1
j_gene: TRBJ2-7
d_gene: .
CDR3aa: CSVEQGGEQYF
CDR3nt: TGCAGCGTTGAACAGGGGGGCGAGCAGTACTTC

abundance: .
v_gene: TRBV29-1
j_gene: TRBJ2-2
d_gene: .
CDR3aa: CSVEVRDTGELFF
CDR3nt: TGCAGCGTTGAAGTCAGGGACACCGGGGAGCTGTTTTTT

abundance: .
v_gene: TRBV5-6
j_gene: TRBJ2-7
d_gene: .
CDR3aa: CASSLVASRYEQYF
CDR3nt: TGTGCCAGCAGCTTGGTGGCTAGCCGCTACGAGCAGTACTTC

abundance: once
v_gene: TRBV11-2
j_gene: TRBJ2-2
d_gene: .
CDR3aa: CASSPDSTGELFF
CDR3nt: TGTGCCAGCAGCCCGGACTCAACCGGGGAGCTGTTTTTT

abundance: .
v_gene: TRBV7-9
j_gene: TRBJ2-7
d_gene: .
CDR3aa: CASSLDAGVIPRDYEQYF
CDR3nt: TGTGCCAGCAGCCTCGACGCCGGTGTGATCCCCAGGGACTACGAGCAGTACTTC

abundance: few
v_gene: TRBV28
j_gene: TRBJ2-1
d_gene: TRBD2
CDR3aa: CASRETSGSIDEQFF
CDR3nt: TGTGCCAGCAGGGAAACTAGCGGGAGTATAGATGAGCAGTTCTTC

abundance: .
v_gene: TRBV6-6
j_gene: TRBJ2-7
d_gene: TRBD1
CDR3aa: CASSYSLGQGNEQYF
CDR3nt: TGTGCCAGCAGTTACTCGTTGGGACAGGGAAACGAGCAGTACTTC

abundance: .
v_gene: TRBV28
j_gene: TRBJ2-1
d_gene: TRBD2
CDR3aa: CASSSGTSGSSYNEQFF
CDR3nt: TGTGCCAGCAGTTCCGGGACTAGCGGGAGTTCCTACAATGAGCAGTTCTTC

abundance: .
v_gene: TRBV18
j_gene: TRBJ2-1
d_gene: TRBD2
CDR3aa: CASSLSSGSSYNEQFF
CDR3nt: TGTGCCAGCTCACTTTCTAGCGGGAGCTCCTACAATGAGCAGTTCTTC

abundance: .
v_gene: TRBV7-9
j_gene: TRBJ1-2
d_gene: .
CDR3aa: CASSLGGAANYGYTF
CDR3nt: TGTGCCAGCAGCTTAGGGGGGGCAGCTAACTATGGCTACACCTTC

abundance: .
v_gene: TRBV28
j_gene: TRBJ1-1
d_gene: .
CDR3aa: CASSYLRQAGRRMNTEAFF
CDR3nt: TGTGCCAGCAGTTACCTAAGGCAGGCCGGTAGGAGGATGAACACTGAAGCTTTCTTT

abundance: .
v_gene: TRBV19
j_gene: TRBJ1-5
d_gene: TRBD1
CDR3aa: CASTGQGGKRHQPQHF
CDR3nt: TGTGCCAGCACAGGACAGGGGGGTAAGAGGCATCAGCCCCAGCATTTT

abundance: .
v_gene: TRBV20-1
j_gene: TRBJ1-2
d_gene: .
CDR3aa: CSAKAEYGYTF
CDR3nt: TGCAGTGCTAAGGCCGAATATGGCTACACCTTC

abundance: .
v_gene: TRBV21-1
j_gene: TRBJ1-1
d_gene: .
CDR3aa: CASSKDRVVEAFF
CDR3nt: TGTGCCAGCAGCAAGGACAGGGTGGTTGAAGCTTTCTTT

abundance: .
v_gene: TRBV5-1
j_gene: TRBJ1-1
d_gene: TRBD1
CDR3aa: CASSPTGTGGTEAFF
CDR3nt: TGCGCCAGCAGCCCCACCGGGACAGGGGGCACTGAAGCTTTCTTT

abundance: .
v_gene: TRBV27
j_gene: TRBJ2-7
d_gene: TRBD1
CDR3aa: CASSYSQGDTYEQYF
CDR3nt: TGTGCCAGCAGTTACTCACAGGGGGACACCTACGAGCAGTACTTC

abundance: .
v_gene: TRBV7-7
j_gene: TRBJ2-1
d_gene: TRBD2
CDR3aa: CASSPSGSDSYNEQFF
CDR3nt: TGTGCTAGCAGCCCTAGCGGGAGTGACTCCTACAATGAGCAGTTCTTC